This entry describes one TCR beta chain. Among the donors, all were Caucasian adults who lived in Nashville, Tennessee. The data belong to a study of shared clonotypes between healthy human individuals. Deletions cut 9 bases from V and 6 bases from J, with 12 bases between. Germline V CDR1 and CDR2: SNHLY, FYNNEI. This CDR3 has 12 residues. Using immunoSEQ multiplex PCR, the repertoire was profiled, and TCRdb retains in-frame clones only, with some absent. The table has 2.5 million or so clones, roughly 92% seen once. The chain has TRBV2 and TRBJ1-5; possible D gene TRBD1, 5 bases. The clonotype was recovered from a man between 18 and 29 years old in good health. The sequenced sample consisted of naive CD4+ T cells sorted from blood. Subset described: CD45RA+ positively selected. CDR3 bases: TGTGCCAGTCAGGGAGTAGGTCAGCCCCAGCATTTT. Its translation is CASQGVGQPQHF.